The clone carrying this T cell receptor beta chain was seen at least ten times. This entry comes from a study of CD8 T cells in ankylosing spondylitis. From the 5' RACE reads, TCRdb called clonotypes with MiXCR, one entry per CDR3 protein. This sample has 36,000 or so distinct CDR3 sequences, with 6% found just once. Germline V gives CDR1 SGHAT, CDR2 FQNNGV. Trimming cost V 5 bases and J 1 base; bases outside gene matches: 12. The CDR3 spans 17 residues. Sequenced material: blood, either unsorted or a sorted T cell fraction (not recorded which). This TCR was sampled from a male donor with ankylosing spondylitis or in good health (not recorded which). The chain links TRBV11-2 to TRBJ1-1; 8 positions match TRBD1. The CDR3 region has the DNA TGTGCCAGCAGCCCCGGACAGGGAGGGCGGACGAACACTGAAGCTTTCTTT. Its protein is CASSPGQGGRTNTEAFF.